These T cell receptor beta chains were read from a single sample in a study of T cells in Graves' hyperthyroidism and ophthalmopathy. TCRdb analysed the multiplex PCR reads with MiXCR anew, one entry per CDR3 protein. The data show around 300,000 distinct CDR3 sequences, with around 13% seen just once and 30% to 35% held by the top ten. The sequencing input was blood. The receptors derive from a woman aged 40 to 50 with Graves' ophthalmopathy. The CDR3 runs from the conserved cysteine through the conserved F or W. Fields, in order: CDR3 DNA, CDR3 protein, clone size, V gene, D gene, J gene. The D gene is left open where the match is weak. Size is stated for part of the rows, as once, few or many counts, or as a class when the clone is expanded.

CDR3nt: TGCGCCAGCAGCCAGATGGACAGTGGAGGCACAGATACGCAGTATTTT
CDR3aa: CASSQMDSGGTDTQYF
abundance: -
v_gene: TRBV4-1
d_gene: -
j_gene: TRBJ2-3

CDR3nt: TGCAGTGCCCTAGGGGACAGATACAATGAGCAGTTCTTC
CDR3aa: CSALGDRYNEQFF
abundance: many
v_gene: TRBV20-1
d_gene: TRBD1
j_gene: TRBJ2-1

CDR3nt: TGTGCCAGCAGCTCCGCCGGACGGAGCACAGATACGCAGTATTTT
CDR3aa: CASSSAGRSTDTQYF
abundance: many
v_gene: TRBV27
d_gene: -
j_gene: TRBJ2-3

CDR3nt: TGTGCCAGCAGGGGGTATGACAGAACGAACACCGGGGAGCTGTTTTTT
CDR3aa: CASRGYDRTNTGELFF
abundance: many
v_gene: TRBV12-3/TRBV12-4
d_gene: -
j_gene: TRBJ2-2

CDR3nt: TGCAGTGCTAGATTTGCAGGGGACACTTATAATTCACCCCTCCACTTT
CDR3aa: CSARFAGDTYNSPLHF
abundance: once
v_gene: TRBV20-1
d_gene: -
j_gene: TRBJ1-6

CDR3nt: TGTGCCAGCACTAACACCGGGGAGCTGTTTTTT
CDR3aa: CASTNTGELFF
abundance: many
v_gene: TRBV12-3/TRBV12-4
d_gene: -
j_gene: TRBJ2-2

CDR3nt: TGTGCCACCAGCAGAGATTCTGGGGAGGGTTCGGCTTTCTTT
CDR3aa: CATSRDSGEGSAFF
abundance: -
v_gene: TRBV15
d_gene: -
j_gene: TRBJ1-1

CDR3nt: TGTGCCAGCAGTTTTCCTAGCGGGAGTGTGGGGGCCGGGGAGCTGTTTTTT
CDR3aa: CASSFPSGSVGAGELFF
abundance: many
v_gene: TRBV28
d_gene: TRBD2
j_gene: TRBJ2-2

CDR3nt: TGTGCCAGCAGTTACTCATATGGGCCCCTCGGGGATTCACCCCTCCACTTT
CDR3aa: CASSYSYGPLGDSPLHF
abundance: -
v_gene: TRBV6-6
d_gene: -
j_gene: TRBJ1-6

CDR3nt: TGTGCCTGGACTACAGGGGGTAACTATGGCTACACCTTC
CDR3aa: CAWTTGGNYGYTF
abundance: once
v_gene: TRBV30
d_gene: TRBD1
j_gene: TRBJ1-2

CDR3nt: TGCAGTGCTAGAGAGGGGGTCGACCAGTACTTC
CDR3aa: CSAREGVDQYF
abundance: many
v_gene: TRBV20-1
d_gene: -
j_gene: TRBJ2-5

CDR3nt: TGCAGTGCTAGGGTTTACAATTCACCCCTCCACTTT
CDR3aa: CSARVYNSPLHF
abundance: many
v_gene: TRBV20-1
d_gene: -
j_gene: TRBJ1-6

CDR3nt: TGCAGCGCACAGCTCCACTCGGGCAATGAGCAGTTCTTC
CDR3aa: CSAQLHSGNEQFF
abundance: many
v_gene: TRBV20-1
d_gene: -
j_gene: TRBJ2-1

CDR3nt: TGTGCCAGCAGTTTTTTGGGGGGGAGGGTCGATGAGCAGTTCTTC
CDR3aa: CASSFLGGRVDEQFF
abundance: many
v_gene: TRBV12-3/TRBV12-4
d_gene: TRBD2
j_gene: TRBJ2-1

CDR3nt: TGTGCCAGCAGCTTAAGTATCTCTGGAAACACCATATATTTT
CDR3aa: CASSLSISGNTIYF
abundance: -
v_gene: TRBV7-2
d_gene: -
j_gene: TRBJ1-3

CDR3nt: TGCAGCGTATCCACCCCTGAAGCTTTCTTT
CDR3aa: CSVSTPEAFF
abundance: many
v_gene: TRBV29-1
d_gene: -
j_gene: TRBJ1-1

CDR3nt: TGTGCCAGCAGCGCCAGGATAGCGGGCAAGGCAGATACGCAGTATTTT
CDR3aa: CASSARIAGKADTQYF
abundance: many
v_gene: TRBV7-2
d_gene: TRBD2
j_gene: TRBJ2-3

CDR3nt: TGTGCCAGCAGTACAGGGGGCGCGGGTGAAGCTTTCTTT
CDR3aa: CASSTGGAGEAFF
abundance: many
v_gene: TRBV27
d_gene: TRBD1
j_gene: TRBJ1-1

CDR3nt: TGTGCCAGCAGTTTATGGGGGCGGGGGACTTTTGCGACCCAGTACTTC
CDR3aa: CASSLWGRGTFATQYF
abundance: many
v_gene: TRBV28
d_gene: TRBD2
j_gene: TRBJ2-5

CDR3nt: TGTGCCAGCACTTCCACAGGGGGAAGGAATGGCTACACCTTC
CDR3aa: CASTSTGGRNGYTF
abundance: few
v_gene: TRBV7-9
d_gene: TRBD1
j_gene: TRBJ1-2

CDR3nt: TGTGCCAGCAAGACGTCATTATTAGCACCCCTCCACTTT
CDR3aa: CASKTSLLAPLHF
abundance: many
v_gene: TRBV2
d_gene: -
j_gene: TRBJ1-6

CDR3nt: TGCAGTGCTAGGGTCAATGAGCAGTTCTTC
CDR3aa: CSARVNEQFF
abundance: many
v_gene: TRBV20-1
d_gene: -
j_gene: TRBJ2-1

CDR3nt: TGTGCCATCACTGGGGGGCAGGGATTCGAGCAGTACTTC
CDR3aa: CAITGGQGFEQYF
abundance: many
v_gene: TRBV10-3
d_gene: -
j_gene: TRBJ2-7

CDR3nt: TGTGCCAGCAGCCGACCAGACGGGGGACAACACCACAATGAGCAGTTCTTC
CDR3aa: CASSRPDGGQHHNEQFF
abundance: many
v_gene: TRBV5-4
d_gene: -
j_gene: TRBJ2-1

CDR3nt: TGTGCCAGCAGTCGGACTAGCGTTTCCTACGAGCAGTACTTC
CDR3aa: CASSRTSVSYEQYF
abundance: many
v_gene: TRBV28
d_gene: TRBD2
j_gene: TRBJ2-7